This T cell receptor (beta chain) derives from a study of OX40 agonist ivuxolimab in advanced cancers. General study results and limits: Averaged across samples, CD8+ T cells carried more expanded clones than CD4+ did. Clonal expansion by week 6 occurred in CD4+ and CD8+ blood T cells (at 0.1 to 3.0 mg/kg).

This CDR3 region has 16 residues. Between the trimmed V and J ends, which lost 0 bases and 8 bases, there was a span of 18 bases. Germline V gene data show CDR1 as SGDLS and CDR2 as YYNGEE. Repertoires were generated with immunoSEQ multiplex PCR, while TCRdb's copy carries only in-frame clones and drops some. The repertoire includes tens of thousands of clones, about 93% of them detected once, and over 11% sits in the top ten. As regards this clone: Its target is not known. This CDR3 is also generated by other DNA sequences in the sample.

V usage is TRBV9 and J usage is TRBJ2-1; possible D gene TRBD1, 5 bases. Sample: CD4+ or CD8+ T cells sorted from blood, taken in a trial of the OX40 agonist ivuxolimab. The clonotype comes from an adult with an advanced solid tumor such as melanoma, head and neck, liver or kidney cancer. CDR3 nucleotides: TGTGCCAGCAGCGTAGTGCTCGAGACAGTCCGCGATGAGCAGTTCTTC. Protein: CASSVVLETVRDEQFF. Together with reference TRBV9 and TRBJ2-1, the CDR3 gives the full variable domain: DSGVTQTPKHLITATGQRVTLRCSPRSGDLSVYWYQQSLDQGLQFLIQYYNGEERAKGNILERFSAQQFPDLHSELNLSSLELGDSALYFCASSVVLETVRDEQFFGPGTRLTVL.